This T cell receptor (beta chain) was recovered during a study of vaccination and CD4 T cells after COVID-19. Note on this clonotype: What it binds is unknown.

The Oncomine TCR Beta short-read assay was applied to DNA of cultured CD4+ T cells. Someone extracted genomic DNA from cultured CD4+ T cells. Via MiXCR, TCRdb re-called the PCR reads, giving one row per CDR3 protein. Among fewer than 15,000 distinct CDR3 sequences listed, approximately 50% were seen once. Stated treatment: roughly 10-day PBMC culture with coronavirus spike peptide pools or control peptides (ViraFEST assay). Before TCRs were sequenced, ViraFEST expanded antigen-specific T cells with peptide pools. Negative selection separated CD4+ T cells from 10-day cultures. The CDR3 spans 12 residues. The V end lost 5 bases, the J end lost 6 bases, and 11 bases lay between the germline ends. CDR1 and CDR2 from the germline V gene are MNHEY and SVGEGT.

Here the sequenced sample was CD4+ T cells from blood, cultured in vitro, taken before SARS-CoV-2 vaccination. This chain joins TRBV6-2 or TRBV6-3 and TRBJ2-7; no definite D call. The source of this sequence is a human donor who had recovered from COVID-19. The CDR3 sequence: CASSARSGEQYF. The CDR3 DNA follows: TGTGCCAGCAGTGCAAGGTCGGGCGAGCAGTACTTC.